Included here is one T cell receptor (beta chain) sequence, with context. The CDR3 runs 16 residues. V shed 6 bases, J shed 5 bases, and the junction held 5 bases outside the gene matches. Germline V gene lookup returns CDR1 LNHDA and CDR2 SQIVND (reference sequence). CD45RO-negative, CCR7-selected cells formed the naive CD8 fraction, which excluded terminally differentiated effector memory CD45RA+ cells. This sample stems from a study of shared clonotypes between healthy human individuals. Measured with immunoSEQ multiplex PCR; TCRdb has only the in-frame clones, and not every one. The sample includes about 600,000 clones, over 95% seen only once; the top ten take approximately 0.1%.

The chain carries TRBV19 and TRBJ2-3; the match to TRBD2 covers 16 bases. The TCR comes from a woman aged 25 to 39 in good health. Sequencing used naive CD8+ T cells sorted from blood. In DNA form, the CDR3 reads TGTGCCAGTAGAACCGGGACTAGCGGGAGGGGAGATACGCAGTATTTT. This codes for CASRTGTSGRGDTQYF.